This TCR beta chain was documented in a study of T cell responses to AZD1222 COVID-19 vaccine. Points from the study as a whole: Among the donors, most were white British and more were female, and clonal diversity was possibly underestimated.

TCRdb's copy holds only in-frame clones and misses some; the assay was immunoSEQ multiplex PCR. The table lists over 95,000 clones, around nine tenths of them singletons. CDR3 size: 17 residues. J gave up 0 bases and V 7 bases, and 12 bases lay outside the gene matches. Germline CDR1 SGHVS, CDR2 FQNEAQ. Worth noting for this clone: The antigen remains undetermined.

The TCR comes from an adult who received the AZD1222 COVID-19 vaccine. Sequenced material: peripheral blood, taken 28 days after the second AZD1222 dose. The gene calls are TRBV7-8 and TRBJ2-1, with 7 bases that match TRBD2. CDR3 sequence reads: CASTLGGAGSSYNEQFF. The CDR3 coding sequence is TGTGCCAGCACCCTCGGGGGAGCGGGGAGCTCCTACAATGAGCAGTTCTTC.